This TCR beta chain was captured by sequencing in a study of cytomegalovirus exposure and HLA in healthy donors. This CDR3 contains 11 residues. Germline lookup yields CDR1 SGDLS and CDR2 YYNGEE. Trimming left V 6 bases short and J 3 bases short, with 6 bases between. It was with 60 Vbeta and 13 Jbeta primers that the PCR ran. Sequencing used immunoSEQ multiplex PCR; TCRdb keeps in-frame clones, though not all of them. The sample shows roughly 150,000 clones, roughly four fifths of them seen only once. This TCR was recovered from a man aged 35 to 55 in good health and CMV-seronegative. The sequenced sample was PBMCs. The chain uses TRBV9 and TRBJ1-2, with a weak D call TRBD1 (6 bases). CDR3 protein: CASNRDYGYTF. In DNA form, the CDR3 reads TGTGCCAGCAACAGGGACTATGGCTACACCTTC. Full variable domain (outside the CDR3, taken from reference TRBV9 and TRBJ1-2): DSGVTQTPKHLITATGQRVTLRCSPRSGDLSVYWYQQSLDQGLQFLIQYYNGEERAKGNILERFSAQQFPDLHSELNLSSLELGDSALYFCASNRDYGYTFGSGTRLTVV.